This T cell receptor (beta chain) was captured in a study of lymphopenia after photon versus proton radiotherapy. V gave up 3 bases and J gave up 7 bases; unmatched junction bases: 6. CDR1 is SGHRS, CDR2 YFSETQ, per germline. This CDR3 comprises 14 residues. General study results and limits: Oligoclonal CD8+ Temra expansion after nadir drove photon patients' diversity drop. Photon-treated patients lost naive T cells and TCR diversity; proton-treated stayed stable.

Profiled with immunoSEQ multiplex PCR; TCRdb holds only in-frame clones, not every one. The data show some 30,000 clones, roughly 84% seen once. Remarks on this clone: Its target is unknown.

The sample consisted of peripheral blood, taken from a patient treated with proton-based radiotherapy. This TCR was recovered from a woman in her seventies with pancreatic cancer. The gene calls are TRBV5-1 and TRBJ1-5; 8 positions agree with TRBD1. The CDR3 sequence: CASSSGQGGQPQHF. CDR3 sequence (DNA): TGCGCCAGCAGCTCAGGACAGGGCGGCCAGCCCCAGCATTTT. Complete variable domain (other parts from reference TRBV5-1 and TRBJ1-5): KAGVTQTPRYLIKTRGQQVTLSCSPISGHRSVSWYQQTPGQGLQFLFEYFSETQRNKGNFPGRFSGRQFSNSRSEMNVSTLELGDSALYLCASSSGQGGQPQHFGDGTRLSIL.